This T cell receptor (beta chain) was obtained from a study of cytomegalovirus exposure and HLA in healthy donors. With 60 Vbeta and 13 Jbeta primers, the PCR was carried out. TCRdb keeps only in-frame clones here, not all; method: immunoSEQ multiplex PCR. Seen here are 40,000 to 55,000 clones, roughly 63% observed once, and the top ten hold around 11%. J lost 1 base, V lost 3 bases, and 2 bases had no gene match. Germline V gives CDR1 LNHDA, CDR2 SQIVND (reference sequence). This CDR3 is built from 15 residues. The chain recombines TRBV19 with TRBJ2-7, with 11 bases identical to TRBD2. This clonotype originated in a man between 60 and 70 years old in good health and CMV-seropositive. The sequenced sample consisted of PBMCs. The CDR3 loop is CASSISGRASYEQYF. CDR3 coding DNA: TGTGCCAGTAGTATTAGCGGGAGGGCATCCTACGAGCAGTACTTC.